This T cell receptor beta chain was sequenced for a study of PD-1 blockade in mismatch repair-deficient tumors. Study-level points and caveats: Tumor-resident clones, often absent from pretreatment blood, expanded after pembrolizumab and then contracted.

The repertoire was sequenced with immunoSEQ multiplex PCR; TCRdb's copy has only in-frame clones and lacks some. The repertoire holds about 60,000 clones, with around 88% as singletons. TCR sequencing covered a few patients who responded to pembrolizumab. This clone is a singleton in its sample. The target antigen is unknown. Trimming cost V 6 bases and J 0 bases, with 14 bases left between them. CDR1 is LNHDA, CDR2 SQIVND, per germline (reference sequence). CDR3 length: 15 residues. The source of this sequence is an adult with mismatch repair-deficient cancer. The gene calls are TRBV19 and TRBJ1-1; no clear D. Sample: peripheral blood, taken 52 weeks after starting pembrolizumab. CDR3 coding DNA: TGTGCCAGTAGGTATTTGTCGGAAATGAACACTGAAGCTTTCTTT. Translation: CASRYLSEMNTEAFF. Looking up the rest from reference TRBV19 and TRBJ1-1 gives the full variable domain: DGGITQSPKYLFRKEGQNVTLSCEQNLNHDAMYWYRQDPGQGLRLIYYSQIVNDFQKGDIAEGYSVSREKKESFPLTVTSAQKNPTAFYLCASRYLSEMNTEAFFGQGTRLTVV.